What follows is one T cell receptor (beta chain) and its context. The CDR3 totals 13 residues. V lost 5 bases and J 2 bases, leaving 9 bases between the germline ends. Germline CDR1 is SGHAT and CDR2 is FQDESV (reference sequence). The data were taken from a study of blood T cell repertoires in COVID-19. Study as a whole: COVID-19 samples, acute and convalescent, were from the United States, Italy and Spain. The cDNA or gDNA used as material had been derived from T cells, B-cell-depleted T cells, or PBMCs.

Original data processing: Researchers report that nucleated cell counts were estimated from reference gene primer amplification. TCRdb's table, derived via immunoSEQ multiplex PCR, lists solely in-frame clones and lacks some. For V, J and clone size, that table is used; D and trimming come from the DNA. The table shows 100,000 to 150,000 clones, with about 83% occurring only once. The sequence was collected from an older man with active or convalescent COVID-19. The chain uses TRBV11-1 and TRBJ1-1; D is perhaps TRBD1 (5 bases). The source material was peripheral blood. The CDR3 loop reads CASSLDSNTEAFF. CDR3 DNA sequence: TGTGCCAGCAGCCTCGACAGCAACACTGAAGCTTTCTTT.